This T cell receptor (beta chain) came from a study of PD-1 blockade in classical Hodgkin lymphoma. On this clone: Its antigen is as yet unknown.

Time point denoted: cycle 4 day 1 (C4D1), after 5 to 7 weeks of nivolumab. Every patient relapsed after autologous stem cell transplantation, and brentuximab vedotin exposure varied. The method was immunoSEQ multiplex PCR; TCRdb's version includes in-frame clones alone and lacks a portion of them. The sample carries approximately 52,000 clones, around nine tenths recorded once. Between the trimmed V and J ends, which lost 4 bases and 7 bases, there was a span of 12 bases. The CDR3 totals 14 residues. Germline lookup yields CDR1 SGHRS and CDR2 YFSETQ. Whole-study results and caveats: Complete responders' baseline diversity resembled that of newly diagnosed patients. Relapsed/refractory patients reportedly had the lowest baseline TCR diversity, below newly diagnosed patients, who were below healthy donors. Researchers reported that CD4+ TCR diversity, though not CD8+, rose significantly by C4D1.

This clonotype originated in a human donor with classical Hodgkin lymphoma. The sequencing here drew on peripheral blood mononuclear cells (PBMCs), taken before the fourth cycle of nivolumab. V and J are TRBV5-1 and TRBJ1-6, with TRBD1 as a possible D gene (5 bases). The CDR3 DNA reads as TGCGCCAGCAGCCGGGGCGGGCCCAATTCACCCCTCCACTTT. It encodes CASSRGGPNSPLHF.